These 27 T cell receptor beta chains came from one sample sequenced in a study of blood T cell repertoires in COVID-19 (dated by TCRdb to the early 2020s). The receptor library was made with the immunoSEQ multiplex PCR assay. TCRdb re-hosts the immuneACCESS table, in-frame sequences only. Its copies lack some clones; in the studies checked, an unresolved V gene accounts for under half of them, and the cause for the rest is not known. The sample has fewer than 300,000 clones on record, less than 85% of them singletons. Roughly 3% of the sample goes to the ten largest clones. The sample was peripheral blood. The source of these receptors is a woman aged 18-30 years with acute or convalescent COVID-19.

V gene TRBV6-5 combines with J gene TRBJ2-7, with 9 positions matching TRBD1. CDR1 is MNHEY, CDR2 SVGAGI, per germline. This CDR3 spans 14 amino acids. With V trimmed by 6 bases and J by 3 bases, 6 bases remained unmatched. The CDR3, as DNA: TGTGCCAGCAGAGGCCGGGACAGGGTCTACGAGCAGTACTTC. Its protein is CASRGRDRVYEQYF.

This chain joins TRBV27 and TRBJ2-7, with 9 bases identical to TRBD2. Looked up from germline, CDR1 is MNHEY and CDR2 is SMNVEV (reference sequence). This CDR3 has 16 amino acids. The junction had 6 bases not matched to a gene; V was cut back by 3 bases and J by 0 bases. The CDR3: CASSLERGRVSYEQYF. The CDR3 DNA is TGTGCCAGCAGTTTGGAGCGCGGGAGGGTCTCCTACGAGCAGTACTTC.

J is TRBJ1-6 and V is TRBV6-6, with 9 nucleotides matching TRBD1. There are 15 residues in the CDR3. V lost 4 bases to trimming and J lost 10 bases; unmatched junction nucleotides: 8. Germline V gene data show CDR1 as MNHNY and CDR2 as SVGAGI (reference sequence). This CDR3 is CASSSPGQGYSPLHF. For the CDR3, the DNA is TGTGCCAGCAGTTCGCCGGGACAGGGTTACTCACCCCTCCACTTT.

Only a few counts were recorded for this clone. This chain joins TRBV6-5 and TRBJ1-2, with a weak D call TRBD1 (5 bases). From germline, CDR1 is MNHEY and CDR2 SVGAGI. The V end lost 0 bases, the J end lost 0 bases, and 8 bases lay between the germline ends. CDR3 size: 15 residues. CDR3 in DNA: TGTGCCAGCAGTTACTCCATAGGGGCTAACTATGGCTACACCTTC. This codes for CASSYSIGANYGYTF.

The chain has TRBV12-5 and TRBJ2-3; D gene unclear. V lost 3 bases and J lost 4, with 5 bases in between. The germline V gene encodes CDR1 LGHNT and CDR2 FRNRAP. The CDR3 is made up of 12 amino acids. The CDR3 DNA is TGTGCTAGTGGTTTCTCCTCAGATACGCAGTATTTT. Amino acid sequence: CASGFSSDTQYF. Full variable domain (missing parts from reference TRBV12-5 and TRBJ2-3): DARVTQTPRHKVTEMGQEVTMRCQPILGHNTVFWYRQTMMQGLELLAYFRNRAPLDDSGMPKDRFSAEMPDATLATLKIQPSEPRDSAVYFCASGFSSDTQYFGPGTRLTVL.

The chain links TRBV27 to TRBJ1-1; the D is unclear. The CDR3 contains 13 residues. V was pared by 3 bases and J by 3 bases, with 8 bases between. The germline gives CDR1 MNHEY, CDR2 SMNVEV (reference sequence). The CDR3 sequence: CASSFRQDTEAFF. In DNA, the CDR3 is TGTGCCAGCAGTTTTCGTCAGGACACTGAAGCTTTCTTT.

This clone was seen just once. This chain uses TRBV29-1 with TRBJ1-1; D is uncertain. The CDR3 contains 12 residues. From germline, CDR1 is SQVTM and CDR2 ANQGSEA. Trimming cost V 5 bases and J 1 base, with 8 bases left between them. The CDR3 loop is CSVTPGNTEAFF. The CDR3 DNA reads TGCAGCGTTACGCCAGGGAACACTGAAGCTTTCTTT.

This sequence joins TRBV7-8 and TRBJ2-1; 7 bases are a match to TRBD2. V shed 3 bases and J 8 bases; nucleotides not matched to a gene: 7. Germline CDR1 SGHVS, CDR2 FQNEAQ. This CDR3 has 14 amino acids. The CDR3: CASSFAGVYYEQFF. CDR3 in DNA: TGTGCCAGCAGCTTCGCGGGAGTTTATTATGAGCAGTTCTTC.

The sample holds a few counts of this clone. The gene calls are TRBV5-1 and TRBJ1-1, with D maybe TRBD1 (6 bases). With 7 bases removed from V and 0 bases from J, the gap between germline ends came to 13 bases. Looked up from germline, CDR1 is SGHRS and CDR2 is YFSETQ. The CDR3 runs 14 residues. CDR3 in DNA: TGCGCCAGCGGGCAGGGGACCATGAACACTGAAGCTTTCTTT. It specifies CASGQGTMNTEAFF.

The CDR3 region is CASSDWTGTASGANVLTF. The CDR3 DNA reads as TGTGCCAGCAGTGATTGGACAGGAACAGCCTCTGGGGCCAACGTCCTGACTTTC. The chain is built from TRBV27 and TRBJ2-6; TRBD1 aligns across 7 bases. Germline V lookup: CDR1 MNHEY, CDR2 SMNVEV (reference sequence). This CDR3 has 18 residues. Trimming cost V 5 bases and J 0 bases; bases outside gene matches: 10.

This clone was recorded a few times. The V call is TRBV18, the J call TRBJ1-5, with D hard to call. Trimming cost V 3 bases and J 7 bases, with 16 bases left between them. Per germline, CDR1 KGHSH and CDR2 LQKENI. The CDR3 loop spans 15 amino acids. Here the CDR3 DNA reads TGTGCCAGCTCACCGATGGCGAACCGGGGACAGCCCCAGCATTTT. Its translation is CASSPMANRGQPQHF.

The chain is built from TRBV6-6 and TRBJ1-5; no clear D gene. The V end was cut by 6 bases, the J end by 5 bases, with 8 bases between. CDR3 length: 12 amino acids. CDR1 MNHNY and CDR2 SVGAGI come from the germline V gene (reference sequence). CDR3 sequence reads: CASSLQDQPQHF. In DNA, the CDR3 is TGTGCCAGCAGCCTGCAGGATCAGCCCCAGCATTTT.

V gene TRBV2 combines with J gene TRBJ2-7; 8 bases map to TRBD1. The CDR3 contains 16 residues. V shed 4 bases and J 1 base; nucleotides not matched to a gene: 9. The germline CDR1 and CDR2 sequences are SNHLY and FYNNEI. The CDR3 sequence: CASSVPGQGRSYEQYF. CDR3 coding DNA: TGTGCCAGCAGTGTCCCAGGACAGGGTCGATCCTACGAGCAGTACTTC.

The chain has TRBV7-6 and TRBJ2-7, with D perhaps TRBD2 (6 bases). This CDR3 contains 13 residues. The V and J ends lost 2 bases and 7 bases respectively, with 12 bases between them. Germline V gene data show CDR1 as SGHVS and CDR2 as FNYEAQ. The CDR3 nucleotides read TGTGCCAGCAGCTTAAGGACCGCGGGGGAGCAGTACTTC. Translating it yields CASSLRTAGEQYF.

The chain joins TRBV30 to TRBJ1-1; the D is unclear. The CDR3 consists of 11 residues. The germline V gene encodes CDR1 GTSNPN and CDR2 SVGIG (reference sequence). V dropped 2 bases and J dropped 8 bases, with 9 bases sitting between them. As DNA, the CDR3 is TGTGCCTGGAGTCTAACGGGGGAAGCTTTCTTT. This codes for CAWSLTGEAFF.

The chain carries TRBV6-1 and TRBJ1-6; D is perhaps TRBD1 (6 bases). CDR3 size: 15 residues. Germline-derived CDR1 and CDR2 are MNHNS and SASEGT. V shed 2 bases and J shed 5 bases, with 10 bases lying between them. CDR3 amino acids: CASSERQDNNSPLHF. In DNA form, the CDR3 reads TGTGCCAGCAGTGAAAGACAGGATAATAATTCACCCCTCCACTTT.

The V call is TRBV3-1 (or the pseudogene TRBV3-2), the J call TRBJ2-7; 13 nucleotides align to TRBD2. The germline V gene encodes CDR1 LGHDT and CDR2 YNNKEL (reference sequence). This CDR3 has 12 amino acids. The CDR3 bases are TGTGCCAGCAGCCAAGATGTGGGACTAGCGGGAGTC. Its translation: CASSQDVGLAGV.

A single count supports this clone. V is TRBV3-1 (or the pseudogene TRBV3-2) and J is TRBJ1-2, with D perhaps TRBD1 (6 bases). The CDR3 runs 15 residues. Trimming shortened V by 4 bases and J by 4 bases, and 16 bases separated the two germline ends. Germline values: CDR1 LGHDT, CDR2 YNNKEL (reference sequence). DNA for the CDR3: TGTGCCAGCAGCCCCGTGGGGGCAGGTGGCTATGGCTACACCTTC. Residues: CASSPVGAGGYGYTF.

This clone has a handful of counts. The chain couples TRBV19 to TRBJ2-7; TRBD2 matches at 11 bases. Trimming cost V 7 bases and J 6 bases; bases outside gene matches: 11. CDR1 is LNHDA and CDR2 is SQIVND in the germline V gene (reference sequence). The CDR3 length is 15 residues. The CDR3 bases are TGTGCCAGTAAGGGGTCCCGACTAGCGGGAAGCGAGCAGTACTTC. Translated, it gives CASKGSRLAGSEQYF.

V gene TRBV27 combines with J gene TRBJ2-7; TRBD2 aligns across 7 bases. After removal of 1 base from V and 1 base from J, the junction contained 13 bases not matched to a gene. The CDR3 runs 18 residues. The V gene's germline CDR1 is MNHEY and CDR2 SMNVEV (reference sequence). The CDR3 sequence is CASSLFPSRREWSYEQYF. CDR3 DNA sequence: TGTGCCAGCAGTTTATTCCCCTCTAGGCGGGAGTGGTCCTACGAGCAGTACTTC.

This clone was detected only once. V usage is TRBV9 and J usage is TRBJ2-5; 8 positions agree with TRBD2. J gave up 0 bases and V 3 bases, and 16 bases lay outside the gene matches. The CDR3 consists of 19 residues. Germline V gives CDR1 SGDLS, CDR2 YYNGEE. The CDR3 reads CASSASGVREEAYQETQYF. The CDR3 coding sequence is TGTGCCAGCAGCGCCTCGGGGGTGCGGGAGGAGGCGTACCAAGAGACCCAGTACTTC.

CDR3: CASSLRLGPQETQYF. The CDR3 DNA reads TGTGCCAGTAGTCTCAGACTAGGTCCCCAAGAGACCCAGTACTTC. V and J are TRBV19 and TRBJ2-5; a weak D match, TRBD2 (6 bases). Germline V gives CDR1 LNHDA, CDR2 SQIVND (reference sequence). The CDR3 is made up of 15 amino acids. V was trimmed by 5 bases and J by 1 base, leaving 14 bases between them.

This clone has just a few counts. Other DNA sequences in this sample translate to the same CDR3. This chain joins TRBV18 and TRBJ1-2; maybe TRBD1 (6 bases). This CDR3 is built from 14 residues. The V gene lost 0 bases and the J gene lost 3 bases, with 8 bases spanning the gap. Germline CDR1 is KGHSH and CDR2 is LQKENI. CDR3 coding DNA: TGTGCCAGCTCACCACCGGGGGCAGACTATGGCTACACCTTC. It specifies CASSPPGADYGYTF. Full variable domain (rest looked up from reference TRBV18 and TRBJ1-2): NAGVMQNPRHLVRRRGQEARLRCSPMKGHSHVYWYRQLPEEGLKFMVYLQKENIIDESGMPKERFSAEFPKEGPSILRIQQVVRGDSAAYFCASSPPGADYGYTFGSGTRLTVV.

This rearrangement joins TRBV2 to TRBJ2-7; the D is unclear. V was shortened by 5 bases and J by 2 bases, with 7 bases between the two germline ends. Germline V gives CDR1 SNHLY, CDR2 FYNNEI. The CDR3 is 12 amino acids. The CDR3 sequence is CASSQNAYEQYF. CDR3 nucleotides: TGTGCCAGCAGTCAGAATGCCTACGAGCAGTACTTC.

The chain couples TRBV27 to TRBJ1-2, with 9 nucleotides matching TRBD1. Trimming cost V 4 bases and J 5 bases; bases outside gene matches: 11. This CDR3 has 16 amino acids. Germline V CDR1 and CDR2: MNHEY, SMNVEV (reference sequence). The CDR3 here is CASSSPGTGTQYGYTF. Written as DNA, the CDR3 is TGTGCCAGCAGTTCCCCCGGGACAGGGACTCAGTATGGCTACACCTTC.

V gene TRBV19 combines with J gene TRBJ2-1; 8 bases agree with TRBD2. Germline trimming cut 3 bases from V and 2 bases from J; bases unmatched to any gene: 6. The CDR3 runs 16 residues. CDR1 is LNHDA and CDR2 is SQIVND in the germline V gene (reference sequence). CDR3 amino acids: CASSIWPGGAYNEQFF. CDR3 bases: TGTGCCAGTAGTATTTGGCCGGGAGGGGCCTACAATGAGCAGTTCTTC. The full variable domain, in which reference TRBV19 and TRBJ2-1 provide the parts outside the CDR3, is DGGITQSPKYLFRKEGQNVTLSCEQNLNHDAMYWYRQDPGQGLRLIYYSQIVNDFQKGDIAEGYSVSREKKESFPLTVTSAQKNPTAFYLCASSIWPGGAYNEQFFGPGTRLTVL.

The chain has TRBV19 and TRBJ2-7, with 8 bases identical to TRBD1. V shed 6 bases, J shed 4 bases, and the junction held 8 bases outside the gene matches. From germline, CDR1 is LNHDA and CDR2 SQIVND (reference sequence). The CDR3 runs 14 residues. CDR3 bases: TGTGCCAGTAGCAGCCGGGACAGGAATTACGAGCAGTACTTC. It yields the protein CASSSRDRNYEQYF.